This T cell receptor beta chain was sequenced for a study of blood T cell repertoires in COVID-19. The CDR3 covers 17 residues. Germline CDR1 and CDR2: SGHTA and FQGNSA. The germline V and J ends were trimmed by 1 base and 0 bases, with 15 bases remaining between them. Sequenced by immunoSEQ multiplex PCR; TCRdb stores in-frame clones only, minus some. The data show about 270,000 clones, just over 90% seen once. The TCR was taken from a woman in her thirties or forties with acute COVID-19. Sample: PBMCs or T cells enriched from blood (not recorded which). V usage is TRBV7-2 and J usage is TRBJ1-1; D gene uncertain. Here the CDR3 DNA reads TGTGCCAGCAGCTTAGATCGTGGTGAGGCGGTGAACACTGAAGCTTTCTTT. Its translation: CASSLDRGEAVNTEAFF.